The T cell receptor (beta chain) under discussion was sequenced for a study of blood T cell repertoires in COVID-19. Libraries were prepared by immunoSEQ multiplex PCR; TCRdb keeps only in-frame clonotypes and omits some of them. This sample carries around 370,000 clones, around 90% of them seen once, and the ten largest clones take 3% to 4%. Sequencing was done on a sample of peripheral blood. This clonotype was obtained from a young woman who had recovered from COVID-19.

The CDR3 DNA sequence: TGTGCCAGCAGCTTAGATAGTGCTGGCACTGAAGCTTTCTTT. It specifies CASSLDSAGTEAFF. The genes are TRBV7-9 and TRBJ1-1, with D uncertain. Germline lookup yields CDR1 SEHNR and CDR2 FQNEAQ (reference sequence). Trimming cost V 1 base and J 4 bases, with 10 bases left between them. This CDR3 is built from 14 residues. The full variable domain, its missing parts supplied by reference TRBV7-9 and TRBJ1-1, is DTGVSQNPRHKITKRGQNVTFRCDPISEHNRLYWYRQTLGQGPEFLTYFQNEAQLEKSRLLSDRFSAERPKGSFSTLEIQRTEQGDSAMYLCASSLDSAGTEAFFGQGTRLTVV.